This paragraph reports one TCR beta chain. The ends lost 6 bases at V and 7 bases at J; junction bases unmatched: 4. The CDR3 contains 12 residues. Under the authors' procedure: Amplification from reference gene primers served as the basis for estimated nucleated cell counts. The assay was immunoSEQ multiplex PCR, and TCRdb's table has in-frame clones only and misses some. V and J calls and clone size are those listed in that table; D and trimming were worked out from the DNA. The top ten hold more than 4% of the sample, which has 80,000 or so clones, 75% to 85% seen once. The data are from a study of blood T cell repertoires in COVID-19. In the study overall: There were acute and convalescent COVID-19 samples, and they came from the United States, Italy and Spain. In each case, the material was cDNA or gDNA derived from T cells, B-cell-depleted T cells, or PBMCs.

The TCR sequence derives from a woman aged 70-85 years with acute or convalescent COVID-19. Material for sequencing was peripheral blood. The chain uses TRBV12-3 or TRBV12-4 and TRBJ1-2; 8 bases match TRBD1. The CDR3 nucleotides are TGTGCCAGCAGGCCACAGGGGGGTGGCTACACCTTC. Residues: CASRPQGGGYTF.